The rows below give T cell receptor beta chains drawn from one sample of a study of T cell changes during pregnancy in multiple sclerosis. Profiling relied on immunoSEQ multiplex PCR, and the TCRdb table lists in-frame clones only, not all of them. The sample yields tens of thousands of clones, 88% seen once. The sample consisted of CD4+ T cells from peripheral blood mononuclear cells, taken in the first trimester of pregnancy. These receptors were collected from a female donor in good health, enrolled as a control in a pregnancy study. The CDR3 runs from the conserved cysteine through the conserved F or W. A D gene is named only where the DNA matches it firmly. Size is omitted from some rows. Given values are once, few, many or a class for expanded clones.

TRBV6-5,NA,NA,TRBJ2-7,TGTGCCAGCAGCCCCCCTGGACAGCCCTACGAGCAGTACTTC,CASSPPGQPYEQYF
TRBV4-1,TRBD1,NA,TRBJ1-6,TGCGCCAGCAGCCAACCCCCGGGACAGGGCGGTTCACCCCTCCACTTT,CASSQPPGQGGSPLHF
TRBV11-3,NA,NA,TRBJ2-7,TGTGCCAGCAGCCCCGGAGCCTCCTACGAGCAGTACTTC,CASSPGASYEQYF
TRBV5-6,TRBD1,few,TRBJ1-1,TGTGCCAGCAGTTTCTCCGGGACAGGCGTAGGTGAAGCTTTCTTT,CASSFSGTGVGEAFF
TRBV5-1,NA,NA,TRBJ2-5,TGCGCCAGCAGACAGCTCCAAGAGACCCAGTACTTC,CASRQLQETQYF
TRBV15,TRBD2,once,TRBJ2-5,TGTGCCACCAGCAGGGCGCCGCAGACTAGCGCCAAGGGGCAGGAGACCCAGTACTTC,CATSRAPQTSAKGQETQYF
TRBV6-5,TRBD2,NA,TRBJ2-1,TGTGCCAGCACCTCCGGGACTAGCGGATCAAATGAGCAGTTCTTC,CASTSGTSGSNEQFF
TRBV5-5,NA,NA,TRBJ2-5,TGTGCCAGCAGCTTGGGAGGGACTGAGACCCAGTACTTC,CASSLGGTETQYF
TRBV6-1,TRBD2,NA,TRBJ2-3,TGTGCCAGCAGCACACTAGCGCCTCCAACAGATACGCAGTATTTT,CASSTLAPPTDTQYF
TRBV28,TRBD2,NA,TRBJ2-3,TGTGCCAGCAGTCTACCACTAGCGAGCACAGATACGCAGTATTTT,CASSLPLASTDTQYF
TRBV30,NA,NA,TRBJ2-7,TGTGCCTGGAGGACAACCTACGAGCAGTACTTC,CAWRTTYEQYF
TRBV25-1,TRBD2,NA,TRBJ2-2,TGTGCCAGCAGGTCGTTTCGACGGACTAGCGGGAAAACCGGGGAGCTGTTTTTT,CASRSFRRTSGKTGELFF
TRBV10-1,NA,NA,TRBJ1-5,TGCGCCAGCAGTGAGACAGGTGGTCAGCCCCAGCATTTT,CASSETGGQPQHF
TRBV6-6,NA,NA,TRBJ1-5,TGTGCCACCCATACGCGGGGCAGCAATCAGCCCCAGCATTTT,CATHTRGSNQPQHF
TRBV5-4,TRBD2,NA,TRBJ2-1,TGTGCCAGCAGCCCTTCTATAGGAGCGGGAGACTACTACAATGAGCAGTTCTTC,CASSPSIGAGDYYNEQFF
TRBV6-6,NA,few,TRBJ2-5,TGTGCCAGCAGTTCGGCGACCACTAAGTACTTC,CASSSATTKYF
TRBV27,TRBD2,NA,TRBJ2-7,TGTGCCAGCACCGGACCCGGGAGGTCCTACGAGCAGTACTTC,CASTGPGRSYEQYF
TRBV6-5,TRBD1,NA,TRBJ2-4,TGTGCCAGCAGTCCCGGGACAGGGAAGGGCATTCAGTACTTC,CASSPGTGKGIQYF
TRBV2,TRBD1,NA,TRBJ1-4,TGTGCCAGCAGTGGGGACAGGGGGTACGGAAAACTGTTTTTT,CASSGDRGYGKLFF
TRBV4-1,TRBD1,NA,TRBJ1-6,TGCGCCAGCAGCCAACCCGGGACAGGCAATTCACCCCTCCACTTT,CASSQPGTGNSPLHF
TRBV29-1,NA,NA,TRBJ2-6,TGCAGCGCCACAGCGGATATCAACTCTGGGGCCAACGTCCTGACTTTC,CSATADINSGANVLTF
TRBV28,TRBD1,NA,TRBJ2-3,TGTGCCAGCAGTTTCCGGGACAGGTTAAGCACAGATACGCAGTATTTT,CASSFRDRLSTDTQYF
TRBV20-1,NA,once,TRBJ2-7,TGCAGGTCGCCAGTATCATACGAGCAGTACTTC,CRSPVSYEQYF
TRBV6-5,NA,NA,TRBJ1-1,TGTGCCAGCAGTTTCGAGGCGGATGGCACTGAAGCTTTCTTT,CASSFEADGTEAFF
TRBV28,TRBD1,NA,TRBJ1-2,TGTGCCAGCAGTTCCAGTGGACAGGTGTATCACTATGGCTACACCTTC,CASSSSGQVYHYGYTF
TRBV5-1,TRBD2,NA,TRBJ2-1,TGCGCCAGCAGCGCGGGACTAGCGGGAGGCCCGAGCTCCTACAATGAGCAGTTCTTC,CASSAGLAGGPSSYNEQFF
TRBV28,NA,NA,TRBJ1-2,TGTGCCAGCAGTCAGACAGGCGCCCCTCGGGATGGCTACACCTTC,CASSQTGAPRDGYTF